This T cell receptor beta chain was observed in a study of T-cell reconstitution after alpha-beta-depleted transplantation in children listed by TCRdb under 2016. Study-level background: Using TCR repertoire profiling, the study followed T-cell immune reconstitution in a quantitative way in children after TCRalphabeta/CD19-depleted allogeneic hematopoietic cell transplantation.

This clonotype was seen a few times. The antigen it recognizes is unknown. Base qualities are not recorded, but no much larger clone differs from it by a single base. Receptor amplification or capture employed PCR. The data were produced on an Illumina HiSeq 2500. TCR library preparation used molecular barcoding, with unique molecular identifiers applied to normalize quantification of the TCRbeta repertoire. TCRdb applied fastp at Q25 and MiXCR to the public reads, then kept only in-frame beta chains. Rows are unified per CDR3 protein, each entry keeping the most common DNA and genes. This sample is represented by about 72,000 distinct CDR3 sequences; about 6.7% of them were singletons. The top ten clonotypes cover less than 3% of the sample. From the germline V gene, CDR1 is SNHLY and CDR2 is FYNNEI. Trimmed from V: 4 bases; trimmed from J: 3 bases; junction bases lacking a gene match: 7. Reading from cysteine to phenylalanine, the CDR3 counts 16 amino acids. This entry keeps only the CDR3 DNA: 48 bases, framed from base 1.

The starting material was PBMCs from the stem cell graft donor, obtained from the stem cell graft. The source of this sequence is a human donor who donated a stem cell graft to a child with acute lymphoblastic leukemia. The rearranged segments are TRBV2 and TRBJ2-3; 10 bases in between match TRBD2. The CDR3 protein is CASSGLLAGVTDTQYF. In nucleotides, the sequence is TGTGCCAGCAGTGGATTGCTAGCGGGAGTAACAGATACGCAGTATTTT.